This T cell receptor (beta chain) was profiled in a study of blood T cell repertoires in COVID-19. The overall study: Nucleic acid was either cDNA or gDNA, and it came from T cells, B-cell-depleted T cells, or PBMCs.

With 6 bases removed from V and 8 bases from J, the gap between germline ends came to 13 bases. CDR3 length: 12 amino acids. Authors' processing steps: Cell counts per sample came from amplifying reference gene primers. Sequenced by immunoSEQ multiplex PCR; TCRdb stores in-frame clones only, minus some. The V and J calls and clone size are taken from that table; D and trimming were inferred from the DNA. The sample records 200,000 to 300,000 clones, approximately 80% being singletons. V usage is TRBV12-3 or TRBV12-4 and J usage is TRBJ1-2; maybe TRBD1 (6 bases). The sample was peripheral blood. The sequence was collected from a woman in her seventies with acute or convalescent COVID-19. The CDR3 region has the DNA TGTGCCAGCAGCATACAGGGTGGCGGCTACACCTTC. Protein: CASSIQGGGYTF.